This T cell receptor beta chain was documented in a study of OX40 agonist ivuxolimab in advanced cancers. Study context: In this cohort, patients received ivuxolimab, an agonistic anti-OX40 (CD134) antibody. Averaging roughly 60 years in age, with a range of 23 to 79, the cohort was around 87% male. Study-level findings and limits: Doses of 0.1 to 3.0 mg/kg were accompanied by clonal expansion of CD4+ and CD8+ blood T cells by week 6.

With autoimmune disease history or systemic immunosuppression, patients were excluded. Germline values: CDR1 MRHNA, CDR2 SNTAGT. With V trimmed by 3 bases and J by 3 bases, 0 bases remained unmatched. This CDR3 is built from 15 residues. Notes on this clone: Its antigen is currently unknown.

Method: immunoSEQ multiplex PCR; TCRdb's copy keeps in-frame clones and lacks some. This table has roughly 86,000 clones, just under 90% appearing once. Here the sequenced sample was CD4+ or CD8+ T cells sorted from blood, taken in a trial of the OX40 agonist ivuxolimab. The chain carries TRBV6-4 and TRBJ2-2; 11 bases fit TRBD2. The sequence derives from an adult with an advanced solid tumor such as melanoma, head and neck, liver or kidney cancer. CDR3 region: CASSEGLADTGELFF. CDR3 coding DNA: TGTGCCAGCAGTGAGGGACTAGCGGACACCGGGGAGCTGTTTTTT.